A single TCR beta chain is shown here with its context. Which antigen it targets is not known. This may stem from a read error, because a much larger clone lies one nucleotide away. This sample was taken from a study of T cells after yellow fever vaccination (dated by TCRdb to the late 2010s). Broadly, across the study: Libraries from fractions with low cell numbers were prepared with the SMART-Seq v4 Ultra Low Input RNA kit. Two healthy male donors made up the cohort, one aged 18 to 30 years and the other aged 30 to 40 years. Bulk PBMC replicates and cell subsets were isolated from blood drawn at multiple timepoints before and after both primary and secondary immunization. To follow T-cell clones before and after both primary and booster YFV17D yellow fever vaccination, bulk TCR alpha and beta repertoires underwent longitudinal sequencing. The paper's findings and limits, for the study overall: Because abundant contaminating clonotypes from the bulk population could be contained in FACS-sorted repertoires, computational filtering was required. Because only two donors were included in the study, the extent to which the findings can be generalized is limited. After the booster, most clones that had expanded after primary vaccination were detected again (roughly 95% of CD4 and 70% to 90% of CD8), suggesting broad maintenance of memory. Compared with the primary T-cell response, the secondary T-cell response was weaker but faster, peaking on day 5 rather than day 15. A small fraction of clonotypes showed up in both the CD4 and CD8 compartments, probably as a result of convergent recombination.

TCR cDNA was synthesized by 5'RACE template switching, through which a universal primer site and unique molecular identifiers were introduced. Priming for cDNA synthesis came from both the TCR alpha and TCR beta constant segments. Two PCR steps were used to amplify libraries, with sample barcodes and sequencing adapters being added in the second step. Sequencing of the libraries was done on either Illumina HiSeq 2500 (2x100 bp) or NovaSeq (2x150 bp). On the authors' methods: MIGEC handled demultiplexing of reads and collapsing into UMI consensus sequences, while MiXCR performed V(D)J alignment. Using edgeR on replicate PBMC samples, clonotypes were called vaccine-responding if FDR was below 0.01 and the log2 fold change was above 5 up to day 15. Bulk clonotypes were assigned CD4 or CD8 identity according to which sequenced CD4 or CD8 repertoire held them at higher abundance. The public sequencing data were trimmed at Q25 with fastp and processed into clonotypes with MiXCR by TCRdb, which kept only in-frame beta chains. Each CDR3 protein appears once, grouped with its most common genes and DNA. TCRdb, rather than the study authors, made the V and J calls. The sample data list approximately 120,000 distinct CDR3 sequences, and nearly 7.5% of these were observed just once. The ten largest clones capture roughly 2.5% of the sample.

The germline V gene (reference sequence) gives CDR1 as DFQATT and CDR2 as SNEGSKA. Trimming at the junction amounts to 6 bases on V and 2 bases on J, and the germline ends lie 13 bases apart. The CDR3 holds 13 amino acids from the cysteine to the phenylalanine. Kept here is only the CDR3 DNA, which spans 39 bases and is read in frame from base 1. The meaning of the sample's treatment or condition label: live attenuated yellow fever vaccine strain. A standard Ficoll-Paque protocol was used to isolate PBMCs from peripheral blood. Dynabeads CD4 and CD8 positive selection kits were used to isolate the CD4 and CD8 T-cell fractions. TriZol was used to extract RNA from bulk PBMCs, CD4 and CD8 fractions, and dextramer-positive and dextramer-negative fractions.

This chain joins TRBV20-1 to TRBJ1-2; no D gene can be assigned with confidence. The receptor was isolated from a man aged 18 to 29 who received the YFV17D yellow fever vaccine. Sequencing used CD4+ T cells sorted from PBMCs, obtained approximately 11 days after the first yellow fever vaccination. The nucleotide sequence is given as TGCAGTGCATATGGACGTACCAACTATGGCTACACCTTC. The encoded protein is CSAYGRTNYGYTF.